This section outlines one TCR beta chain sequence together with its context. No antigen is known for it. CDR3 length: 13 amino acids. V lost 10 bases to trimming and J lost 5 bases; unmatched junction nucleotides: 6. In the ViraFEST assay, antigen-specific CD4+ clonotypes were identified by expansion after peptide-pool stimulation. Subsequent to 10 days of culture, CD4+ T cells were isolated. A positive SARS-CoV-2 PCR test fell between March and December 2020. This entry belongs to a study of vaccination effects on CD4 cells after COVID-19. Study summary: Sample donation by two convalescent patients took place 16 days and one week before vaccination.

Repertoires were generated with immunoSEQ multiplex PCR, while TCRdb's copy carries only in-frame clones and drops some. The table shows around 30,000 clones, with around 66% occurring only once. This sample comprised CD4+ T cells from PBMCs cultured with SARS-CoV-2 spike peptides, obtained before COVID-19 vaccination. The TCR originated in a human donor who had a prior SARS-CoV-2 infection. The chain employs TRBV12-3 or TRBV12-4 and TRBJ2-5; 11 positions agree with TRBD1. The CDR3 bases are TGTGCCACCGGACAGGGGGCTGGGGAGACCCAGTACTTC. It encodes CATGQGAGETQYF.